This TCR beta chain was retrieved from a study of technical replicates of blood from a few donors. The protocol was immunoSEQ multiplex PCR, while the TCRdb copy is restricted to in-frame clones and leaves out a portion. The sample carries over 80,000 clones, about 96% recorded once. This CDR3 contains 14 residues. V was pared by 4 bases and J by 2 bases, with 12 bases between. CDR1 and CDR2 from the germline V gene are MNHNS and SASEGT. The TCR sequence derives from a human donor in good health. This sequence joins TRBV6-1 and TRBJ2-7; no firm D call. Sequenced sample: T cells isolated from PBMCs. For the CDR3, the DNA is TGTGCCAGCAGTGTATTAGACTCTCCCTACGAGCAGTACTTC. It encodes CASSVLDSPYEQYF.